The present TCR beta chain was sequenced within a study of T cell responses to AZD1222 COVID-19 vaccine. CDR3 length: 13 residues. Germline assignment: CDR1 SGHTA and CDR2 FQGTGA. Clones were sequenced by immunoSEQ multiplex PCR, and TCRdb holds only the in-frame ones, with some missing. The table includes approximately 94,000 clones, 88% detected once. With regard to this clone: Antigen unknown. At one end the junction does not follow the germline gene, possibly because of a read error.

The study, taken as a whole, reports: Researchers took repertoire samples only after the peak T cell response had come.

The source material was peripheral blood, sampled on day 0 of AZD1222 vaccination. This TCR was sampled from an adult in good health. The chain has TRBV7-3 and TRBJ1-2; possibly TRBD1 for D (5 bases). The CDR3 nucleotides are TGTGCCAGCAGCTTGAACCCTTGGGGACGGATAAGTTTC. Amino acid sequence: CASSLNPWGRISF.